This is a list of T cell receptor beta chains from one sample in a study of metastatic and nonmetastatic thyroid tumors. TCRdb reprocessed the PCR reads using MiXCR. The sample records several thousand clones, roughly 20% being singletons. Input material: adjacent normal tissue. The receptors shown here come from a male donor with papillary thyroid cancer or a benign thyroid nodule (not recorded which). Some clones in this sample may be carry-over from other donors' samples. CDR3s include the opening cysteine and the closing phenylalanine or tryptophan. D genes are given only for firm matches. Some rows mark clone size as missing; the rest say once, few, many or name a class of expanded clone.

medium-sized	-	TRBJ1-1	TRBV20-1	TGCAGTGTTGGTGGGAACACTGAAGCTTTCTTT	CSVGGNTEAFF
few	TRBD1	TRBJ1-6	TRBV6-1	TGTGCCAGCAGAGCGGGACAGTTTAATTCACCCCTCCACTTT	CASRAGQFNSPLHF
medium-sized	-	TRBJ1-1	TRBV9	TGTGCCAGCAGCGTTCGGGCTATGAACACTGAAGCTTTCTTT	CASSVRAMNTEAFF
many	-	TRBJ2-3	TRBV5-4	TGTGCCAGCAGCTTACCGGGGAGCACAGATACGCAGTATTTT	CASSLPGSTDTQYF
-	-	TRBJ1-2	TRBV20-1	TGCAGTGCTAGAAATCGGGATCGGGCGTACTATGGCTACACCTTC	CSARNRDRAYYGYTF
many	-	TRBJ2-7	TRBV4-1	TGCGCCAGCAGCCCCGGCGGGTCAAGTTCCTACGAGCAGTACTTC	CASSPGGSSSYEQYF
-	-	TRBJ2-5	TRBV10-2	TGTGCCAGCAGTGTAGGGGGGGAGACCCAGTACTTC	CASSVGGETQYF
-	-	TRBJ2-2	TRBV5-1	TGCGCCAGCAGCTCAACTGGGGCCAGCCTGGAGCTGTTTTTT	CASSSTGASLELFF
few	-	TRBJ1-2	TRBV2	TGTGCCAGCAGTGAAGCGGAGGACAGACGAGGCTACACCTTC	CASSEAEDRRGYTF
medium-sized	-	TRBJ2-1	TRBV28	TGTGCCAGCAGTCCTCATCGGACCACTGACAATGAGCAGTTCTTC	CASSPHRTTDNEQFF
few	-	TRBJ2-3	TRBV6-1	TGTGCCAGCAGTGAGCCGAACACCGGGGCCACAGATACGCAGTATTTT	CASSEPNTGATDTQYF
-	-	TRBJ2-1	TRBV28	TGTGCCACAAGGGGGGCACAGGGCCTCTACAATGAGCAGTTCTTC	CATRGAQGLYNEQFF
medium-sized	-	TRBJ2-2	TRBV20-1	TGCAGTGCTAGAGTGCCCTGGAACACCGGGGAGCTGTTTTTT	CSARVPWNTGELFF
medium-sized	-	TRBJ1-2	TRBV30	TGTGCCTGGAAGGTTGGATGGGGGAATGGCTACACCTTC	CAWKVGWGNGYTF
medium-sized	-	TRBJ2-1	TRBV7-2	TGTGCCAGCAGCCTAGACAGTGGCTCCTACAATGAGCAGTTCTTC	CASSLDSGSYNEQFF
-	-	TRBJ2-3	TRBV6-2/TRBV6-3	TGTGCCAGCAGACCGGACAGCACAGATACGCAGTATTTT	CASRPDSTDTQYF
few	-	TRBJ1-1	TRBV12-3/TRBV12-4	TGTGCCAGCAGTTTTAGGGGGTACACTGAAGCTTTCTTT	CASSFRGYTEAFF
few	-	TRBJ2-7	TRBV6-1	TGTGCCAGCAGACCACCCGCAGACGGCGAGCAGTACTTC	CASRPPADGEQYF
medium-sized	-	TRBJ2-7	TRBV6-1	TGTGCCAGCAGTATAGGGGGCTACGAGCAGTACTTC	CASSIGGYEQYF
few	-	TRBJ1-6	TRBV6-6	TGTGCCAGCAGTTACTCGACTTATTCACCCCTCCACTTT	CASSYSTYSPLHF
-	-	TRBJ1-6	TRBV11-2	TGTACCAGCAGCTTAGCAGGGCGCAGTTCACCCCTCCACTTT	CTSSLAGRSSPLHF
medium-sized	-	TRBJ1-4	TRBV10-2	TGCGCCAGCAGGGACACCAGTGAAAAACTGTTTTTT	CASRDTSEKLFF
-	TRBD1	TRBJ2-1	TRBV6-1	TGTGCCAGCAGTCCCGGGACAGGAGACTACAATGAGCAGTTCTTC	CASSPGTGDYNEQFF
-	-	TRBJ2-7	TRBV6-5	TGTGCCAGCAGTTATCGACGCGGGGACTACGAGCAGTACTTC	CASSYRRGDYEQYF
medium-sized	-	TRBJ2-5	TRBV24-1	TGTGCCACCAGTGATTTTTTGGGGGCCCAAGAGACCCAGTACTTC	CATSDFLGAQETQYF
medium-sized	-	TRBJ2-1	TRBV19	TGTGCCAGTAGTATATCCGGGGGAGGGCAGTTCTTC	CASSISGGGQFF
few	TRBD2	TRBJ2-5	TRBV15	TGTGCCACCAGCCCGACTAGCGGGGGTGAGACCCAGTACTTC	CATSPTSGGETQYF
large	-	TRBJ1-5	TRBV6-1	TGTGCCAGCAGTGACCCGGGACGGCCCGGGGGCAATCAGCCCCAGCATTTT	CASSDPGRPGGNQPQHF
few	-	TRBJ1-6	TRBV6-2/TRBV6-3	TGTGCCAGCAGCCAGGGACACCCGCTTACAAAAAATTCACCCCTCCACTTT	CASSQGHPLTKNSPLHF